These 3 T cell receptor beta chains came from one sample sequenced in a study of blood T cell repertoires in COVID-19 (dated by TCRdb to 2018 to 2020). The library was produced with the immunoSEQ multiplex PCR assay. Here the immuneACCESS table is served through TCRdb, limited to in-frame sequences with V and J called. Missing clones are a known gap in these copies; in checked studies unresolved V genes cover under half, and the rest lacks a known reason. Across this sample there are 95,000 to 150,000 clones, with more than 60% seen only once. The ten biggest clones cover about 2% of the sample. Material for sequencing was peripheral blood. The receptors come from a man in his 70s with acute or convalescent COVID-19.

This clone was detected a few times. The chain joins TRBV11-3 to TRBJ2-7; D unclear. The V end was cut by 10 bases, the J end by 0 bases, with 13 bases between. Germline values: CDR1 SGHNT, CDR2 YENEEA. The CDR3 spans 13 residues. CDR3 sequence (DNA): TGTGCCATATCAACTCCTAGCTCCTACGAGCAGTACTTC. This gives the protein CAISTPSSYEQYF.

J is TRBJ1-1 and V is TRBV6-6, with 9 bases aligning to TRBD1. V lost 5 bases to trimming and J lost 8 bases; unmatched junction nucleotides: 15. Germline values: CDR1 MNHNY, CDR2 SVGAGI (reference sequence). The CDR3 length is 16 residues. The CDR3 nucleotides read TGTGCCAGCAGTGGAGTGGTGGGGACAGGGAGTCCCGAAGCTTTCTTT. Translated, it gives CASSGVVGTGSPEAFF.

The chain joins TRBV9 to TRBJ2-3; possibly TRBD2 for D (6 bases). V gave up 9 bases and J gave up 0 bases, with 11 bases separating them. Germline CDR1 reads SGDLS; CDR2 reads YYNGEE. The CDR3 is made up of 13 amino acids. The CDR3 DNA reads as TGTGCCACCTCACTAGCTAGCACAGATACGCAGTATTTT. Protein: CATSLASTDTQYF.